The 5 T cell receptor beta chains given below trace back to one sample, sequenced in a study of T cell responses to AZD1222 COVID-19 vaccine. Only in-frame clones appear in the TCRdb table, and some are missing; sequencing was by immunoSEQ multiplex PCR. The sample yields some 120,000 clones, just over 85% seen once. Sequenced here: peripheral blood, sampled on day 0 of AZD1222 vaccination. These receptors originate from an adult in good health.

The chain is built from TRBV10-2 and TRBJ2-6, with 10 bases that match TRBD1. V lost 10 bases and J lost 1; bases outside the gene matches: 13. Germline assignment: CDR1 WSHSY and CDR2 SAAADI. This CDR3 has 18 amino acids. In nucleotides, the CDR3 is TGCGCCACTCAGACAGGGGGCTTCCCGCGATCTGGGGCCAACGTCCTGACTTTC. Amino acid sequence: CATQTGGFPRSGANVLTF.

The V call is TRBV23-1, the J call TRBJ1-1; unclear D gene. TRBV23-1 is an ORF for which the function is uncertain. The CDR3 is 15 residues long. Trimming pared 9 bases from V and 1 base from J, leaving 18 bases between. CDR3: CARERSRPGNTEAFF. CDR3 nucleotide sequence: TGCGCCAGGGAAAGATCCCGTCCAGGGAACACTGAAGCTTTCTTT.

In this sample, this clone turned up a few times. Here the CDR3 DNA reads TGCGCCAGCAGCTGGGGAGGGATGAACACTGAAGCTTTCTTT. Its translation: CASSWGGMNTEAFF. This chain links TRBV5-1 with TRBJ1-1; D gene unclear. V was shortened by 3 bases and J by 0 bases, with 9 bases between the two germline ends. Germline V gives CDR1 SGHRS, CDR2 YFSETQ. This CDR3 contains 14 residues. Supplemented by reference TRBV5-1 and TRBJ1-1, the full variable domain reads KAGVTQTPRYLIKTRGQQVTLSCSPISGHRSVSWYQQTPGQGLQFLFEYFSETQRNKGNFPGRFSGRQFSNSRSEMNVSTLELGDSALYLCASSWGGMNTEAFFGQGTRLTVV.

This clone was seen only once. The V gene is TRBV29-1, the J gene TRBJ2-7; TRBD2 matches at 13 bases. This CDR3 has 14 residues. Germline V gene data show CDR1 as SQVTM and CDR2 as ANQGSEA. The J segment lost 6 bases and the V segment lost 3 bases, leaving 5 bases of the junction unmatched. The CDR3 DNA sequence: TGCAGCGTTGACGGACTAGCGGGAGCGGGCGAGCAGTACTTC. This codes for CSVDGLAGAGEQYF.

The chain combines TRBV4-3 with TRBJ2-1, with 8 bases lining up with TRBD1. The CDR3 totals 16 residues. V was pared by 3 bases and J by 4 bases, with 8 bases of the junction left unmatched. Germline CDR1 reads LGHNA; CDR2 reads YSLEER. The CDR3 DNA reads TGCGCCAGCAGCCAGTGGACAGGGCAAGCATACAATGAGCAGTTCTTC. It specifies CASSQWTGQAYNEQFF.